Presented here are 22 T cell receptor beta chains from one specimen sequenced in a study of shared clonotypes between healthy human individuals. Some clones are missing from TCRdb's copy, which holds only in-frame ones; the method was immunoSEQ multiplex PCR. The top ten clones hold roughly 0.42% of a sample with about 1.5 million clones, 98% of them seen once. Sequenced sample: naive CD4+ T cells sorted from blood. Documented subset: CD45RA+ positively selected. The source of these receptors is a young man in good health.

The chain uses TRBV29-1 and TRBJ1-2, with D hard to call. V gave up 3 bases and J gave up 5 bases, with 16 bases separating them. The V gene's germline CDR1 is SQVTM and CDR2 ANQGSEA. This CDR3 spans 14 amino acids. CDR3 coding DNA: TGCAGCGTTGATAGGGCCGCCGGCGGGTATGGCTACACCTTC. This codes for CSVDRAAGGYGYTF.

The V and J genes are TRBV7-8 and TRBJ2-5; D is unclear. Germline V gene sequence: CDR1 SGHVS, CDR2 FQNEAQ. Trimming cost V 2 bases and J 2 bases, with 6 bases left between them. The CDR3 is 13 residues long. CDR3 loop: CASSLSPQETQYF. The CDR3 DNA reads TGTGCCAGCAGCTTATCTCCTCAAGAGACCCAGTACTTC.

The V call is TRBV5-4, the J call TRBJ2-3; TRBD2 matches 8 bases. Trimming removed 0 bases from V and 8 bases from J; junction bases left unmatched: 14. This CDR3 region has 17 residues. Germline V gene data show CDR1 as SGHNT and CDR2 as YYREEE (reference sequence). The CDR3 DNA reads as TGTGCCAGCAGCTTGGATGGGACTAGAGTGGGCTTCGGTACGCAGTATTTT. It encodes CASSLDGTRVGFGTQYF.

The J gene is TRBJ1-3, the V gene TRBV2; D call uncertain. The CDR3 spans 15 residues. Trimming took 2 bases from V and 2 from J, leaving 10 bases between them. In germline, CDR1 is SNHLY, CDR2 FYNNEI. CDR3 in amino acids: CASSEIWSPGNTIYF. In nucleotides, the CDR3 is TGTGCCAGCAGTGAAATCTGGAGCCCTGGAAACACCATATATTTT.

The chain couples TRBV11-2 to TRBJ2-1; the D is unclear. V was shortened by 3 bases and J by 5 bases, with 14 bases between the two germline ends. There are 15 residues in the CDR3. Germline V gene sequence: CDR1 SGHAT, CDR2 FQNNGV. For the CDR3, the DNA is TGTGCCAGCAGCTTCCTCAATGGCGGCCACAATGAGCAGTTCTTC. Its translation: CASSFLNGGHNEQFF.

V usage is TRBV6-6 and J usage is TRBJ2-1; D is ambiguous. CDR1 MNHNY and CDR2 SVGAGI come from the germline V gene (reference sequence). Trimming pared 4 bases from V and 12 bases from J, leaving 10 bases between. The CDR3 spans 11 residues. CDR3 DNA sequence: TGTGCCAGCAGTTGGCGGTTAGGGCAGTTCTTC. Its translation is CASSWRLGQFF.

In regard to this clone: At the DNA level, this CDR3 is encoded by other sequences in the same sample as well. The chain links TRBV28 to TRBJ2-1; D is uncertain. V lost 6 bases, J lost 4 bases, and 7 bases lay in between. Germline V CDR1 and CDR2: MDHEN, SYDVKM. The CDR3 spans 12 residues. CDR3 DNA sequence: TGTGCCAGCAGCCTGACTTACAATGAGCAGTTCTTC. Protein sequence: CASSLTYNEQFF. The full variable domain, completed using reference TRBV28 and TRBJ2-1, is DVKVTQSSRYLVKRTGEKVFLECVQDMDHENMFWYRQDPGLGLRLIYFSYDVKMKEKGDIPEGYSVSREKKERFSLILESASTNQTSMYLCASSLTYNEQFFGPGTRLTVL.

The gene calls are TRBV7-2 and TRBJ2-1; D might be TRBD2 (6 bases). This CDR3 contains 17 residues. Germline V gene lookup returns CDR1 SGHTA and CDR2 FQGNSA. Deletions cut 1 base from V and 7 bases from J, with 20 bases between. The CDR3, as DNA: TGTGCCAGCAGCTTAGGACTTAGCGGCTACGGGGGTAATGAGCAGTTCTTC. This gives the protein CASSLGLSGYGGNEQFF.

V usage is TRBV11-2 and J usage is TRBJ2-3; 12 bases map to TRBD2. V trimming: 1 base; J trimming: 7 bases; junction bases outside the gene matches: 0. CDR1 and CDR2 from the germline V gene are SGHAT and FQNNGV. The CDR3 spans 14 residues. Here the CDR3 DNA reads TGTGCCAGCAGCTTAGGGACTAGCGGGAATACGCAGTATTTT. Protein: CASSLGTSGNTQYF. The full variable domain, completed using reference TRBV11-2 and TRBJ2-3, is EAGVAQSPRYKIIEKRQSVAFWCNPISGHATLYWYQQILGQGPKLLIQFQNNGVVDDSQLPKDRFSAERLKGVDSTLKIQPAKLEDSAVYLCASSLGTSGNTQYFGPGTRLTVL.

The rearrangement joins TRBV5-4 to TRBJ2-3; either TRBD1 or TRBD2 may fit D (6 bases each). Germline assignment: CDR1 SGHNT and CDR2 YYREEE (reference sequence). Trimming stripped 2 bases from V and 2 bases from J, with 21 bases between. There are 18 residues in the CDR3. CDR3 amino acids: CASSLRDRGVLATDTQYF. The CDR3 nucleotides are TGTGCCAGCAGCTTAAGAGATAGGGGGGTGTTGGCCACAGATACGCAGTATTTT. The whole variable domain, remainder taken from reference TRBV5-4 and TRBJ2-3, is ETGVTQSPTHLIKTRGQQVTLRCSSQSGHNTVSWYQQALGQGPQFIFQYYREEENGRGNFPPRFSGLQFPNYSSELNVNALELDDSALYLCASSLRDRGVLATDTQYFGPGTRLTVL.

The rearrangement joins TRBV5-1 to TRBJ2-2; D possibly corresponds to TRBD1 (6 bases). CDR1 SGHRS and CDR2 YFSETQ come from the germline V gene. V was shortened by 4 bases and J by 6 bases, with 16 bases between the two germline ends. This CDR3 contains 15 residues. The CDR3 loop is CASSLVGTSAGELFF. The CDR3, as DNA: TGCGCCAGCAGCCTGGTGGGGACATCGGCCGGGGAGCTGTTTTTT.

The chain joins TRBV5-1 to TRBJ2-3; 16 bases line up with TRBD2. CDR3 length: 16 residues. The germline V gene has CDR1 SGHRS and CDR2 YFSETQ. Germline trimming cut 3 bases from V and 7 bases from J; bases unmatched to any gene: 5. This chain's CDR3 is CASSSGLAGGPHTQYF. CDR3 coding DNA: TGCGCCAGCAGCTCGGGACTAGCGGGAGGGCCGCATACGCAGTATTTT.

The DNA of the CDR3 is TGTGCCAGCAGCTTTATTAGCTGGAACACTGAAGCTTTCTTT. Its protein is CASSFISWNTEAFF. The chain couples TRBV11-2 to TRBJ1-1; D ambiguous. The CDR3 sequence is 14 residues long. V shed 3 bases and J shed 1 base, with 9 bases lying between them. Germline lookup yields CDR1 SGHAT and CDR2 FQNNGV. The whole variable domain, filled in from reference TRBV11-2 and TRBJ1-1, reads EAGVAQSPRYKIIEKRQSVAFWCNPISGHATLYWYQQILGQGPKLLIQFQNNGVVDDSQLPKDRFSAERLKGVDSTLKIQPAKLEDSAVYLCASSFISWNTEAFFGQGTRLTVV.

The chain employs TRBV11-2 and TRBJ2-4; 7 bases are a match to TRBD1. Germline values: CDR1 SGHAT, CDR2 FQNNGV. The CDR3 is 15 residues long. Trimming removed 4 bases from V and 3 bases from J; junction bases left unmatched: 6. CDR3 in amino acids: CASSSGDRVKNIQYF. DNA for the CDR3: TGTGCCAGCAGCTCAGGAGACAGGGTCAAAAACATTCAGTACTTC.

V is TRBV18 and J is TRBJ1-1; 8 bases are a match to TRBD1. The CDR3 has 14 amino acids. After removal of 4 bases from V and 1 base from J, the junction contained 2 bases not matched to a gene. Germline CDR1 and CDR2: KGHSH and LQKENI. The CDR3 is CASSQTGENTEAFF. CDR3 in DNA: TGTGCCAGCTCACAGACAGGGGAGAACACTGAAGCTTTCTTT. The full variable domain, with the rest looked up from reference TRBV18 and TRBJ1-1, is NAGVMQNPRHLVRRRGQEARLRCSPMKGHSHVYWYRQLPEEGLKFMVYLQKENIIDESGMPKERFSAEFPKEGPSILRIQQVVRGDSAAYFCASSQTGENTEAFFGQGTRLTVV.

V usage is TRBV28 and J usage is TRBJ1-5; possible D gene TRBD1, 6 bases. Trimming took 6 bases from V and 6 from J, leaving 24 bases between them. The CDR3 sequence is 17 residues long. The germline CDR1 and CDR2 sequences are MDHEN and SYDVKM. The CDR3 protein is CASSHLGEGVSSQPQHF. CDR3 DNA: TGTGCCAGCAGCCACCTCGGGGAGGGGGTGTCGAGTCAGCCCCAGCATTTT.

V usage is TRBV7-9 and J usage is TRBJ2-5; D not resolved. Germline V gene lookup returns CDR1 SEHNR and CDR2 FQNEAQ (reference sequence). V gave up 5 bases and J gave up 0 bases, with 13 bases separating them. This CDR3 has 15 amino acids. This CDR3 is CASSPLEWYQETQYF. CDR3 DNA: TGTGCCAGCAGCCCCTTGGAATGGTACCAAGAGACCCAGTACTTC.

The V gene is TRBV5-1, the J gene TRBJ2-6, with D perhaps TRBD1 or TRBD2 (5 bases each). V was cut by 4 bases and J by 3 bases, with 20 bases left in between. The germline V gene encodes CDR1 SGHRS and CDR2 YFSETQ. This CDR3 is 18 amino acids long. DNA of the CDR3: TGCGCCAGCAGCCCCGGAGGTGGGGCGATTAATGGGGCCAACGTCCTGACTTTC. The encoded protein is CASSPGGGAINGANVLTF.

The V gene is TRBV28, the J gene TRBJ2-3; 11 bases match TRBD1. Germline V gene data show CDR1 as MDHEN and CDR2 as SYDVKM. CDR3 length: 15 residues. V shed 10 bases, J shed 3 bases, and the junction held 9 bases outside the gene matches. The CDR3 DNA reads TGTGCCACCCAGGACAGGGGGCGATTTACAGATACGCAGTATTTT. Protein sequence: CATQDRGRFTDTQYF.

A note on this clone: Germline is not matched at one junction end, which may reflect a read error. The chain couples TRBV20-1 to TRBJ1-1, with a possible D match to TRBD1 (5 bases). Germline V gives CDR1 DFQATT, CDR2 SNEGSKA (reference sequence). The CDR3 loop spans 8 amino acids. CDR3 amino acids: CSARGGVF. For the CDR3, the DNA is TGCAGTGCTAGGGGGGGGGTCTTT.

This clone was counted a single time. The chain links TRBV5-6 to TRBJ2-5; 15 bases align to TRBD2. V shed 2 bases and J 5 bases; nucleotides not matched to a gene: 13. Germline V gives CDR1 SGHDT, CDR2 YYEEEE. The CDR3 covers 19 residues. The CDR3 here is CASSFPGLAGGPPLETQYF. In DNA form, the CDR3 reads TGTGCCAGCAGCTTTCCTGGACTAGCGGGAGGGCCACCCCTCGAGACCCAGTACTTC.

The chain joins TRBV9 to TRBJ2-3, with D unclear. From germline, CDR1 is SGDLS and CDR2 YYNGEE. The V end lost 0 bases, the J end lost 3 bases, and 11 bases lay between the germline ends. CDR3 length: 15 residues. The CDR3 loop reads CASSVGAHTTDTQYF. For the CDR3, the DNA is TGTGCCAGCAGCGTAGGGGCTCACACAACAGATACGCAGTATTTT.